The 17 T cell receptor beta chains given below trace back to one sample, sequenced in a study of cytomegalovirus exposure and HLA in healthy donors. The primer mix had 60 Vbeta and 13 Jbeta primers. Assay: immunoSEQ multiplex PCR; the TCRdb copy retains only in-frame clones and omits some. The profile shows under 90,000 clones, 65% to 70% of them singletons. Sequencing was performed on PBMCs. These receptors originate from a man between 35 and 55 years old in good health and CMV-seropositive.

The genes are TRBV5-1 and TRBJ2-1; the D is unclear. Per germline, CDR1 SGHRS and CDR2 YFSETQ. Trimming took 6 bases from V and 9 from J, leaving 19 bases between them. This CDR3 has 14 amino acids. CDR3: CASTKPGIVSEQFF. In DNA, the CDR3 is TGCGCCAGCACCAAACCGGGTATTGTAAGTGAGCAGTTCTTC.

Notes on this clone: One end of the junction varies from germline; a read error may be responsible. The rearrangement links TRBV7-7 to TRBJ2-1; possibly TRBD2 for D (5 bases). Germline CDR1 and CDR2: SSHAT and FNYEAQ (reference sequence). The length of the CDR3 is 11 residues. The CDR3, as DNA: TGTGCTAGCAGCGCGGGTGGTGAGCAGTTCTTC. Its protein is CASSAGGEQFF. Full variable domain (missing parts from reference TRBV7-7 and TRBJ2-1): GAGVSQSPRYKVTKRGQDVTLRCDPISSHATLYWYQQALGQGPEFLTYFNYEAQPDKSGLPSDRFSAERPEGSISTLTIQRTEQRDSAMYRCASSAGGEQFFGPGTRLTVL.

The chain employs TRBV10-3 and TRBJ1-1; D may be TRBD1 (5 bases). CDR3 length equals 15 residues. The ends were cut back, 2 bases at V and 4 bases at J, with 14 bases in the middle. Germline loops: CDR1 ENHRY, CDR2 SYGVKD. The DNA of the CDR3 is TGTGCCATCAGTGAGGCCGAGGCCGGGGGCACTGAAGCTTTCTTT. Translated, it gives CAISEAEAGGTEAFF.

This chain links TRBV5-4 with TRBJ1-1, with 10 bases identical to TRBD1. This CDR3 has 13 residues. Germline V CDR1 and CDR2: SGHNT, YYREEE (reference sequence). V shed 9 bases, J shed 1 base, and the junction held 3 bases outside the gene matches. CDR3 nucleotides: TGTGCCATCCGGGACAGGGGGAACACTGAAGCTTTCTTT. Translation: CAIRDRGNTEAFF.

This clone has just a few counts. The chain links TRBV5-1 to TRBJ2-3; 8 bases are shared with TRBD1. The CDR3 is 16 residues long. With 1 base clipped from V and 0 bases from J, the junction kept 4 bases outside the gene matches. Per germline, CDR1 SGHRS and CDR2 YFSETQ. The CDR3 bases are TGCGCCAGCAGCTTGTGGGGACAGGCGAGCACAGATACGCAGTATTTT. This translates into CASSLWGQASTDTQYF. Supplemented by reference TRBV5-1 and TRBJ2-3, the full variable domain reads KAGVTQTPRYLIKTRGQQVTLSCSPISGHRSVSWYQQTPGQGLQFLFEYFSETQRNKGNFPGRFSGRQFSNSRSEMNVSTLELGDSALYLCASSLWGQASTDTQYFGPGTRLTVL.

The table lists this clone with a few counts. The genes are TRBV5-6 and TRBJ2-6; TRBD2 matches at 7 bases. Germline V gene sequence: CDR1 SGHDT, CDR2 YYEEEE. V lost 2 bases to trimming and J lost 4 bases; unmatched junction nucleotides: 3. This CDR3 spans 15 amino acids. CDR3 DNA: TGTGCCAGCAGCTTTGGGACTATAGGGGCCAACGTCCTGACTTTC. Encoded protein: CASSFGTIGANVLTF.

CDR3 DNA sequence: TGTGCCAGCAGAAAGTATGATGAGTCTGAAGCTTTCTTT. Translating gives CASRKYDESEAFF. The rearrangement links TRBV6-6 to TRBJ1-1; D call uncertain. The CDR3 extends over 13 amino acids. In germline, CDR1 is MNHNY, CDR2 SVGAGI (reference sequence). V was clipped by 6 bases and J by 6 bases, with 14 bases between them.

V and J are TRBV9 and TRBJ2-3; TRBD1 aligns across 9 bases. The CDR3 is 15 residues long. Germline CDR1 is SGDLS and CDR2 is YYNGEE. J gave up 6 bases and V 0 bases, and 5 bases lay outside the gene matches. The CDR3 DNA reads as TGTGCCAGCAGCGTAGGGACAGGGGTAGGTGATACGCAGTATTTT. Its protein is CASSVGTGVGDTQYF.

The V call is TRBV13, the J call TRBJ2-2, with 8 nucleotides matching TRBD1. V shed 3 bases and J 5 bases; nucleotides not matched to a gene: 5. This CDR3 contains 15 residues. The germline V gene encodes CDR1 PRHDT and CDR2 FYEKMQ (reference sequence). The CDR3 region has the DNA TGTGCCAGCAGCTTGGACAGGGAAGGAACCGGGGAGCTGTTTTTT. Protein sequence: CASSLDREGTGELFF.

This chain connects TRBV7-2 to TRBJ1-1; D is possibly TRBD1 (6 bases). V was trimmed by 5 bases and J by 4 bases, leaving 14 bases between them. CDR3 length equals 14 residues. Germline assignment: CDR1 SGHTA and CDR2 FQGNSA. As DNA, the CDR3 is TGTGCCAGCAGCCTCCCCGGACAGTCCACTGAAGCTTTCTTT. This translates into CASSLPGQSTEAFF. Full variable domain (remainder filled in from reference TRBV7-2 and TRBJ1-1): GAGVSQSPSNKVTEKGKDVELRCDPISGHTALYWYRQSLGQGLEFLIYFQGNSAPDKSGLPSDRFSAERTGGSVSTLTIQRTQQEDSAVYLCASSLPGQSTEAFFGQGTRLTVV.

The CDR3 bases are TGCGCCAGCAGCTTGGCGGGGGGTACCTACAATGAGCAGTTCTTC. Translated, it gives CASSLAGGTYNEQFF. This rearrangement joins TRBV5-1 to TRBJ2-1, with 7 positions matching TRBD2. The CDR3 extends over 15 amino acids. The V segment lost 0 bases and the J segment 2 bases; nucleotides outside the gene matches: 2. The germline V gene encodes CDR1 SGHRS and CDR2 YFSETQ.

In DNA, the CDR3 is TGTGCCAGCAGTCCCCCAGGGCCGAATCAGCCCCAGCATTTT. This gives the protein CASSPPGPNQPQHF. The V call is TRBV28, the J call TRBJ1-5; D may be TRBD1 (5 bases). Germline V CDR1 and CDR2: MDHEN, SYDVKM. V dropped 5 bases and J dropped 4 bases, with 12 bases sitting between them. The CDR3 consists of 14 residues. The full variable domain, in which reference TRBV28 and TRBJ1-5 provide the parts outside the CDR3, is DVKVTQSSRYLVKRTGEKVFLECVQDMDHENMFWYRQDPGLGLRLIYFSYDVKMKEKGDIPEGYSVSREKKERFSLILESASTNQTSMYLCASSPPGPNQPQHFGDGTRLSIL.

CDR3 sequence: CASREQGVANEKLFF. The DNA for the CDR3 is TGTGCCAGCAGGGAACAGGGGGTGGCTAATGAAAAACTGTTTTTT. The rearrangement links TRBV2 to TRBJ1-4, with 8 bases that match TRBD1. V lost 6 bases and J lost 3; bases outside the gene matches: 6. CDR3 size: 15 residues. Germline V CDR1 and CDR2: SNHLY, FYNNEI.

The CDR3, as DNA: TGTGCCTGGAGTCGGAGGGAGCAAGAGACCCAGTACTTC. Its protein product is CAWSRREQETQYF. V is TRBV30 and J is TRBJ2-5; TRBD2 is a possible D gene (6 bases). Per the germline V gene, CDR1 is GTSNPN and CDR2 is SVGIG (reference sequence). CDR3 size: 13 residues. Trimming pared 2 bases from V and 2 bases from J, leaving 9 bases between. The full variable domain, with the rest looked up from reference TRBV30 and TRBJ2-5, is SQTIHQWPATLVQPVGSPLSLECTVEGTSNPNLYWYRQAAGRGLQLLFYSVGIGQISSEVPQNLSASRPQDRQFILSSKKLLLSDSGFYLCAWSRREQETQYFGPGTRLLVL.

CDR3 protein: CASSVDRGAFF. The CDR3 region has the DNA TGTGCCAGCAGTGTTGACAGGGGAGCTTTCTTT. The genes are TRBV2 and TRBJ1-1; 8 bases are a match to TRBD1. This CDR3 spans 11 amino acids. The V gene's germline CDR1 is SNHLY and CDR2 FYNNEI. V lost 4 bases and J lost 10; bases outside the gene matches: 2.

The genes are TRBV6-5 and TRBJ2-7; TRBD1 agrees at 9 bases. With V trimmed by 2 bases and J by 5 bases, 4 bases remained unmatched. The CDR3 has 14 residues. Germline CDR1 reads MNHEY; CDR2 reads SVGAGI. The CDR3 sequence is CASSYGTGYDEQYF. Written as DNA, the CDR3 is TGTGCCAGCAGTTACGGGACAGGGTACGACGAGCAGTACTTC.

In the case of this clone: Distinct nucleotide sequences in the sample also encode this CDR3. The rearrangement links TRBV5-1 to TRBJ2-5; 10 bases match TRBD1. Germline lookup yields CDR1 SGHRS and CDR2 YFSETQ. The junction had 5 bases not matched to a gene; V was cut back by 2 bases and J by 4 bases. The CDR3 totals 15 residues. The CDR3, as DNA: TGCGCCAGCAGCTTATCCGGGACAGGGGTAGAGACCCAGTACTTC. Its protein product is CASSLSGTGVETQYF. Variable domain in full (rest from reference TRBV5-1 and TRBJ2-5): KAGVTQTPRYLIKTRGQQVTLSCSPISGHRSVSWYQQTPGQGLQFLFEYFSETQRNKGNFPGRFSGRQFSNSRSEMNVSTLELGDSALYLCASSLSGTGVETQYFGPGTRLLVL.